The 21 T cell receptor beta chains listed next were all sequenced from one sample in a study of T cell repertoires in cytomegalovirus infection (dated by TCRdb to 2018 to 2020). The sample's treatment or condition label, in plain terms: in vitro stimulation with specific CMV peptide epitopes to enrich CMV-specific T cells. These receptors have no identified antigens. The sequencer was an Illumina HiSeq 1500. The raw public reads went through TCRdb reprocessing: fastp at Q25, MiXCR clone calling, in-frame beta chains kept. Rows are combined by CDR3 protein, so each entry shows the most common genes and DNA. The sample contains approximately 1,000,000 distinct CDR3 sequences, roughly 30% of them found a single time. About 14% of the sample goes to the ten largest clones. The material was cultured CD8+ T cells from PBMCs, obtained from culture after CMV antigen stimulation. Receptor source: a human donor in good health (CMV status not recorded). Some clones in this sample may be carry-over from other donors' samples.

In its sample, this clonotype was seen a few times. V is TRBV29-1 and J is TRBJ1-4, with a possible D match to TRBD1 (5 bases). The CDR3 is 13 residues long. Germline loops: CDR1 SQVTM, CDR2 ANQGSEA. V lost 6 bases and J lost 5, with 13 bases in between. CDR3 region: CSVRDPSNEKLFF. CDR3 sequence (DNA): TGCAGCGTCAGGGACCCCTCCAATGAAAAACTGTTTTTT.

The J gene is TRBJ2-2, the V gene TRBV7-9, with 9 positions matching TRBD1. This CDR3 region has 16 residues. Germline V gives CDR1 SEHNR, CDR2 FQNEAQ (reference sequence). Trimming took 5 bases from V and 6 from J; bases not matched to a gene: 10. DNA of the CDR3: TGTGCCAGCAGCACCTGGACAGGGGAAAGCGCCGGGGAGCTGTTTTTT. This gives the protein CASSTWTGESAGELFF.

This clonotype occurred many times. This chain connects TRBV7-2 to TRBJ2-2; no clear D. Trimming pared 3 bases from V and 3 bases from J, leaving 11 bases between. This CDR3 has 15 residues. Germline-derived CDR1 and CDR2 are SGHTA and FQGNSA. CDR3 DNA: TGTGCCAGCAGCTTCTTGCCACTCGACACCGGGGAGCTGTTTTTT. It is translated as CASSFLPLDTGELFF.

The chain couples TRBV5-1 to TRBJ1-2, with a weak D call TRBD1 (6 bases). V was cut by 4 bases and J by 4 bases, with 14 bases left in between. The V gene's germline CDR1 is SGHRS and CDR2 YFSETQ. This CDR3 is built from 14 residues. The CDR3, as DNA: TGCGCCAGCAGCGGTGGGGGCAGGGCCTATGGCTACACCTTC. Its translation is CASSGGGRAYGYTF.

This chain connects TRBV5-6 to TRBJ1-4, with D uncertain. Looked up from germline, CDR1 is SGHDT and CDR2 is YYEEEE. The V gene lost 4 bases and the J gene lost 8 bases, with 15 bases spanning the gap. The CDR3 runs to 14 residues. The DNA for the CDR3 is TGTGCCAGCAGCCGACCGGTCGGGAGGGAAAAACTGTTTTTT. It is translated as CASSRPVGREKLFF.

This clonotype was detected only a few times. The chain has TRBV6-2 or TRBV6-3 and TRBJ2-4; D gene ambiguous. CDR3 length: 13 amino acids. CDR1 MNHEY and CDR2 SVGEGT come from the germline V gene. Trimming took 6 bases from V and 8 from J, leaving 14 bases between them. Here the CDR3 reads CASSLSVQDIQYF. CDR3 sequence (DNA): TGTGCCAGCAGCCTCTCCGTCCAGGACATTCAGTACTTC.

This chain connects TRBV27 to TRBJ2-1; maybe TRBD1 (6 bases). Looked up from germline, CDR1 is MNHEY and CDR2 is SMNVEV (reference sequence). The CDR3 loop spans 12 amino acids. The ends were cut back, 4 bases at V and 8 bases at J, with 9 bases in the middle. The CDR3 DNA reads TGTGCCAGCAGTTGGGACAACCATGAGCAGTTCTTC. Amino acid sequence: CASSWDNHEQFF.

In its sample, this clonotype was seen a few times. The CDR3 here is CATSDLGQNYGYTF. The CDR3 DNA sequence: TGTGCCACCAGTGATTTGGGGCAGAACTATGGCTACACCTTC. V usage is TRBV24-1 and J usage is TRBJ1-2; D is unresolved. The CDR3 is made up of 14 amino acids. V dropped 0 bases and J dropped 2 bases, with 6 bases sitting between them. Germline-derived CDR1 and CDR2 are KGHDR and SFDVKD.

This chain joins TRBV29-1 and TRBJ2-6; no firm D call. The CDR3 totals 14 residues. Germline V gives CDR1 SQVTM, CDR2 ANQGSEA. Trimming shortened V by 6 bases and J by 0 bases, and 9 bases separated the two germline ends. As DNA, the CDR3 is TGCAGCGTCCGAGACCCCTCTGGGGCCAACGTCCTGACTTTC. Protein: CSVRDPSGANVLTF.

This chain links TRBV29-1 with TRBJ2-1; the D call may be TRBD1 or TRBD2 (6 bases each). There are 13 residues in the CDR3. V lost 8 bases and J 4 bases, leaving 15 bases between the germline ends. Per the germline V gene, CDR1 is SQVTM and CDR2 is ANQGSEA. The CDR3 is CSTKGGRYNEQFF. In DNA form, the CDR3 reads TGCAGCACAAAAGGGGGGAGATACAATGAGCAGTTCTTC.

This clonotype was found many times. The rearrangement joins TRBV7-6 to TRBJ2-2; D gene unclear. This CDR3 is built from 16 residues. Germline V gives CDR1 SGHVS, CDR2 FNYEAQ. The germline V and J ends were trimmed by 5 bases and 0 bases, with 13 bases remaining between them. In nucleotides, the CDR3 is TGTGCCAGCAGCCCTAACGCTGGGCCGAACACCGGGGAGCTGTTTTTT. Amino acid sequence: CASSPNAGPNTGELFF.

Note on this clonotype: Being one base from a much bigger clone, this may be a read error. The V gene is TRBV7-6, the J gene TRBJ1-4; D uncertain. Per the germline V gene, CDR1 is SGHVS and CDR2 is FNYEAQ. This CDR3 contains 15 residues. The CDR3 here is CVSSLEASTNEKLFF. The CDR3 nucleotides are TGTGTCAGCAGCTTAGAGGCGAGCACTAATGAAAAACTGTTTTTT.

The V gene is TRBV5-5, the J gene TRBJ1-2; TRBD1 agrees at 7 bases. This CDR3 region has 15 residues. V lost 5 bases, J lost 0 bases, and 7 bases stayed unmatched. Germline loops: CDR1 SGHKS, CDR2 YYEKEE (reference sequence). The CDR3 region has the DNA TGTGCCAGCAGTACCGACAGGGCAGCTAACTATGGCTACACCTTC. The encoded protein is CASSTDRAANYGYTF.

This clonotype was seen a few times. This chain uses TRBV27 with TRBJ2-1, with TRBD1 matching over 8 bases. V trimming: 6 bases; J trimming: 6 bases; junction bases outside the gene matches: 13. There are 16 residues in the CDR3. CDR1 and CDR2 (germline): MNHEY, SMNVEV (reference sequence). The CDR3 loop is CASRLFAGGAINEQFF. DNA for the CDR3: TGTGCCAGCAGGCTCTTTGCAGGGGGCGCAATCAATGAGCAGTTCTTC.

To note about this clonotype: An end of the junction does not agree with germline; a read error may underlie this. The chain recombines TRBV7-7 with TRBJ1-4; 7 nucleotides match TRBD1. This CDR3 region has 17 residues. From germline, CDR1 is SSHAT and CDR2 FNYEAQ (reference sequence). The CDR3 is CASSPNIGTATNEKLFF. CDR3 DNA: TGTGCTAGCAGCCCTAATATCGGGACAGCAACTAATGAAAAACTGTTTTTT. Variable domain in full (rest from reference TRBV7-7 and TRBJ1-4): GAGVSQSPRYKVTKRGQDVTLRCDPISSHATLYWYQQALGQGPEFLTYFNYEAQPDKSGLPSDRFSAERPEGSISTLTIQRTEQRDSAMYRCASSPNIGTATNEKLFFGSGTQLSVL.

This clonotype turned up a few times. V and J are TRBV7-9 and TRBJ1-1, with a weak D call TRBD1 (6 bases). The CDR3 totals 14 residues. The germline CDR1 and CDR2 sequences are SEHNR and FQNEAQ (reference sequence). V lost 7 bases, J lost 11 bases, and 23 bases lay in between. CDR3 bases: TGTGCCAGCACCCTCCAGGGATCAGGGGAAAATGCTTTCTTT. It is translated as CASTLQGSGENAFF. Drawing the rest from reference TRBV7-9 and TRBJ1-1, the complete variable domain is DTGVSQNPRHKITKRGQNVTFRCDPISEHNRLYWYRQTLGQGPEFLTYFQNEAQLEKSRLLSDRFSAERPKGSFSTLEIQRTEQGDSAMYLCASTLQGSGENAFFGQGTRLTVV.

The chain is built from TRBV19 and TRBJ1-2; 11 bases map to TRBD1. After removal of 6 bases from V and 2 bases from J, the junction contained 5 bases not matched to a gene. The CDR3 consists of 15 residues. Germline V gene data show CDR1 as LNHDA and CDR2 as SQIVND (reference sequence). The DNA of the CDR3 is TGTGCCAGTAGGGATTGGACAGGGGGCAACTATGGCTACACCTTC. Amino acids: CASRDWTGGNYGYTF. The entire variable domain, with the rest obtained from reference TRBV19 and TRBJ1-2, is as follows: DGGITQSPKYLFRKEGQNVTLSCEQNLNHDAMYWYRQDPGQGLRLIYYSQIVNDFQKGDIAEGYSVSREKKESFPLTVTSAQKNPTAFYLCASRDWTGGNYGYTFGSGTRLTVV.

The CDR3 sequence is CASSITGMNTEAFF. The CDR3 DNA follows: TGTGCCAGCAGTATCACAGGGATGAACACTGAAGCTTTCTTT. V and J are TRBV6-1 and TRBJ1-1; D might be TRBD1 (6 bases). Germline CDR1 and CDR2: MNHNS and SASEGT. V was pared by 5 bases and J by 0 bases, with 10 bases between. The CDR3 consists of 14 residues.

CDR3 protein: CASTRGQGTYNEQFF. CDR3 bases: TGTGCCAGCACCCGGGGACAGGGAACGTACAATGAGCAGTTCTTC. The chain uses TRBV27 and TRBJ2-1; 9 bases are a match to TRBD1. Trimming at V came to 7 bases and at J to 4 bases, leaving 8 bases not matched to a gene. The CDR3 contains 15 residues. Germline loops: CDR1 MNHEY, CDR2 SMNVEV (reference sequence).

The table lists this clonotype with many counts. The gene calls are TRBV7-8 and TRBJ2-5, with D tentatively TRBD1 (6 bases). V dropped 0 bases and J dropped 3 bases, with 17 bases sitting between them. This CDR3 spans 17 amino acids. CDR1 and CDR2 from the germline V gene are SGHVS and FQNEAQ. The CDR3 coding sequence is TGTGCCAGCAGCTTAGCTTGGGCAGGGGTGGAGGAAGAGACCCAGTACTTC. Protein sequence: CASSLAWAGVEEETQYF.

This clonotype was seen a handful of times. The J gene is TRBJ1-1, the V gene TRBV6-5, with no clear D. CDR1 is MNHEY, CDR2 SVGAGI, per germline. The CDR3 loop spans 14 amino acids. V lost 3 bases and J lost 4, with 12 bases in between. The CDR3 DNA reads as TGTGCCAGCAGTTATGCGGGGTCGAGCACTGAAGCTTTCTTT. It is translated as CASSYAGSSTEAFF.